Each of the 13 T cell receptor beta chains below was sequenced from the same sample in a study of beta chain features in type 1 diabetes. Study conclusions and caveats: Type 1 diabetes patients had moderately but significantly shorter TCRB CDR3s in all four CD4+ subsets.

These receptors' targets are unknown. Expressed TCRB transcripts were sequenced, since all the RNA that had been isolated was reverse transcribed. The data were produced by immunoSEQ multiplex PCR, yet TCRdb's version contains in-frame clones alone and is incomplete. The sample comprises approximately 730,000 clones, roughly 13% of which are singletons, and less than 0.025% rests with the top ten. The sample was naive CD4+ T cells from blood. These receptors were collected from a man younger than 30 with type 1 diabetes.

This clone has more than one count but fewer than ten. The J gene is TRBJ1-6, the V gene TRBV30; D gene uncertain. V was pared by 5 bases and J by 7 bases, with 9 bases between. The germline V gene encodes CDR1 GTSNPN and CDR2 SVGIG (reference sequence). This CDR3 region has 12 residues. This CDR3 reads CAWYRLNSPLHF. In DNA form, the CDR3 reads TGTGCCTGGTACCGCCTGAATTCACCCCTCCACTTT.

This clone was detected only a few times. The chain links TRBV6-1 to TRBJ1-1; D may be TRBD1 (5 bases). Trimming took 8 bases from V and 1 from J, leaving 17 bases between them. The CDR3 loop spans 15 amino acids. The germline V gene has CDR1 MNHNS and CDR2 SASEGT. The chain's CDR3 is CASWSRAGWNTEAFF. CDR3 DNA sequence: TGTGCCAGCTGGTCACGGGCAGGGTGGAACACTGAAGCTTTCTTT.

V usage is TRBV27 and J usage is TRBJ2-7; D remains ambiguous. This CDR3 is 14 amino acids long. Germline values: CDR1 MNHEY, CDR2 SMNVEV (reference sequence). Trimming shortened V by 3 bases and J by 6 bases, and 15 bases separated the two germline ends. CDR3 bases: TGTGCCAGCAGTTTCCGTCTACTTCAAGGCGAGCAGTACTTC. Translated: CASSFRLLQGEQYF.

The chain links TRBV2 to TRBJ2-3; 10 bases line up with TRBD2. The J segment lost 6 bases and the V segment lost 6 bases, leaving 9 bases of the junction unmatched. Germline V gene lookup returns CDR1 SNHLY and CDR2 FYNNEI. This CDR3 spans 15 amino acids. The CDR3 region is CASRRLAGEMDTQYF. The CDR3, as DNA: TGTGCCAGCAGGCGGCTAGCGGGGGAAATGGATACGCAGTATTTT.

The chain is built from TRBV29-1 and TRBJ2-2, with 9 positions matching TRBD1. Germline values: CDR1 SQVTM, CDR2 ANQGSEA. The CDR3 loop spans 15 amino acids. Trimming took 6 bases from V and 5 from J; bases not matched to a gene: 10. The CDR3 sequence is CSVRKGTGWTGELFF. CDR3 DNA sequence: TGCAGCGTCCGAAAGGGGACAGGGTGGACCGGGGAGCTGTTTTTT.

This clone has only a few counts. CDR3 sequence (DNA): TGTGCCAGCAGCAAGGACGGAAATGAGAACACTGAAGCTTTCTTT. Its protein product is CASSKDGNENTEAFF. The V and J genes are TRBV5-4 and TRBJ1-1; D unclear. Germline CDR1 SGHNT, CDR2 YYREEE (reference sequence). This CDR3 is 15 amino acids long. V gave up 4 bases and J gave up 1 base, with 14 bases separating them.

J is TRBJ2-7 and V is TRBV19; D gene unclear. Germline-derived CDR1 and CDR2 are LNHDA and SQIVND (reference sequence). Trimming stripped 5 bases from V and 2 bases from J, with 10 bases between. This CDR3 is 13 amino acids long. The CDR3 loop is CASSEGQTYEQYF. CDR3 DNA sequence: TGTGCCAGTAGTGAAGGCCAGACCTACGAGCAGTACTTC.

This clone was recorded a few times. The V gene is TRBV30, the J gene TRBJ1-5; the match to TRBD1 covers 10 bases. This CDR3 is built from 15 residues. V was clipped by 2 bases and J by 2 bases; unmatched bases: 3. Germline V gives CDR1 GTSNPN, CDR2 SVGIG (reference sequence). As DNA, the CDR3 is TGTGCCTGGAGTTCCGGGACAGGGGGCAATCAGCCCCAGCATTTT. This encodes CAWSSGTGGNQPQHF.

The table lists this clone with a few counts. In the same sample, other DNA sequences code for this CDR3. The V call is TRBV6-5, the J call TRBJ1-2; TRBD1 might be the D (5 bases). Germline CDR1 MNHEY, CDR2 SVGAGI. This CDR3 region has 12 residues. V lost 3 bases, J lost 7 bases, and 9 bases lay in between. The DNA of the CDR3 is TGTGCCAGCAGTTATTCCGGGGGTGGCTACACCTTC. The encoded protein is CASSYSGGGYTF.

This clone has a handful of counts. The chain carries TRBV6-5 and TRBJ2-7, with D maybe TRBD2 (5 bases). CDR3 length: 13 amino acids. Germline CDR1 and CDR2: MNHEY and SVGAGI. V lost 2 bases to trimming and J lost 4 bases, with 9 bases between them. The CDR3 is CASSYGRGYEQYF. CDR3 DNA: TGTGCCAGCAGTTACGGGCGAGGGTACGAGCAGTACTTC.

The table lists this clone with a few counts. The CDR3 spells CASSLIQGSQTQYF. CDR3 nucleotide sequence: TGTGCCAGCAGCTTAATTCAGGGCTCACAGACCCAGTACTTC. The V and J genes are TRBV7-9 and TRBJ2-5; weak D call: TRBD1 (5 bases). V lost 2 bases, J lost 6 bases, and 13 bases lay in between. The V gene's germline CDR1 is SEHNR and CDR2 FQNEAQ (reference sequence). The CDR3 totals 14 residues.

This clone has more than one count but fewer than ten. The rearrangement uses TRBV7-9 and TRBJ2-1; 7 bases are a match to TRBD2. Germline V CDR1 and CDR2: SEHNR, FQNEAQ (reference sequence). The CDR3 spans 17 residues. J gave up 4 bases and V 2 bases, and 11 bases lay outside the gene matches. CDR3 DNA sequence: TGTGCCAGCAGCTTACTCCACGGGCTAGCGGAGTACAATGAGCAGTTCTTC. Amino acid sequence: CASSLLHGLAEYNEQFF.

This chain connects TRBV29-1 to TRBJ1-2; 8 bases fit TRBD1. CDR3 length: 11 residues. CDR1 and CDR2 (germline): SQVTM, ANQGSEA. V was clipped by 6 bases and J by 8 bases; unmatched bases: 5. CDR3 DNA: TGCAGCGTGGGCAGGGGGCCCGGCTACACCTTC. It specifies CSVGRGPGYTF.